Listed below are T cell receptor beta chains from one sample, sequenced in a study of OX40 agonist ivuxolimab in advanced cancers. The assay was immunoSEQ multiplex PCR, and TCRdb's table has in-frame clones only and misses some. The table shows about 75,000 clones, with about 92% occurring only once. This material consisted of CD4+ or CD8+ T cells sorted from blood, taken in a trial of the OX40 agonist ivuxolimab. These TCRs come from an adult with an advanced solid tumor such as melanoma, head and neck, liver or kidney cancer. The CDR3 runs from the conserved cysteine through the conserved F or W. A D gene is named only where the DNA matches it firmly. Clone size is given for some rows only: seen once, a few or many times, or a class if the clone is expanded.

TRBV5-8	TRBJ1-3	.	.	TGTGCCAGCAGCATTGGTGGTTACTCTGGAAACACCATATATTTT	CASSIGGYSGNTIYF
TRBV6-5	TRBJ1-4	.	.	TGTGCCAGCAGTTACCTTAACCGTGAAAAACTGTTTTTT	CASSYLNREKLFF
TRBV7-8	TRBJ2-7	.	TRBD2	TGTGCCAGCAGCTCGGGACTAGCGTACGCCTACGAGCAGTACTTC	CASSSGLAYAYEQYF
TRBV4-3	TRBJ2-1	.	.	TGCGCCAGCAGCCAAGCCCTGCCGACCTCCTACAATGAGCAGTTCTTC	CASSQALPTSYNEQFF
TRBV30	TRBJ1-2	.	.	TGTGCCTGGAGTGTATTTGGATCCTATGGGGGCTACACCTTC	CAWSVFGSYGGYTF
TRBV10-3	TRBJ1-1	.	.	TGTGCCATCAGTGGCACAGCCATGAACACTGAAGCTTTCTTT	CAISGTAMNTEAFF
TRBV27	TRBJ1-2	.	.	TGTGCCAGCAGGATCTTAGGTTCCGGGCGGGAACTATGGGGCTACACCTTC	CASRILGSGRELWGYTF
TRBV27	TRBJ2-7	.	.	TGTGCCAGCAGTTTATCTAGTCGTCCCGGGGGCTACTACGAGCAGTACTTC	CASSLSSRPGGYYEQYF
TRBV7-8	TRBJ2-4	.	TRBD2	TGTGCCAGCAGCAGAGATAGCGGGGTAGCCAAAAACATTCAGTACTTC	CASSRDSGVAKNIQYF
TRBV18	TRBJ1-4	.	TRBD1	TGTGCCAGCTCACCCGGGACAGCAACTAATGAAAAACTGTTTTTT	CASSPGTATNEKLFF
TRBV19	TRBJ1-5	.	.	TGTGCCAGTCATTGGGGGGGCGCGGGCAATCAGCCCCAGCATTTT	CASHWGGAGNQPQHF
TRBV18	TRBJ2-3	.	.	TGTGCCAGCTCACTGCGGGCAGGCCGTCAGGGGACAGATACGCAGTATTTT	CASSLRAGRQGTDTQYF
TRBV7-2	TRBJ2-7	.	.	TGTGCCAGCAGCTTAGAGGTCGTAAAGAGCTACGAGCAGTACTTC	CASSLEVVKSYEQYF
TRBV28	TRBJ2-2	.	TRBD2	TGTGCCAGCCGACTAGCGGGGGAATCGAACACCGGGGAGCTGTTTTTT	CASRLAGESNTGELFF
TRBV2	TRBJ2-7	.	.	TGTGCCAGCAGAGCTGGGACAAACTACGAGCAGTACTTC	CASRAGTNYEQYF
TRBV4-1	TRBJ1-2	.	.	TGCGCCAGCAGCCAAGAGACGAACATTGCGGTGGGCTATGGCTACACCTTC	CASSQETNIAVGYGYTF
TRBV19	TRBJ1-5	.	TRBD1	TGTGCCAGTAGTCGGACCGACAGGGCAGGGGGTCAGCCCCAGCATTTT	CASSRTDRAGGQPQHF
TRBV5-1	TRBJ1-6	.	.	TGCGCCAGCAGGCTCTCGGGGGGCCAAGAACCCCTCCACTTT	CASRLSGGQEPLHF
TRBV6-1	TRBJ1-3	.	.	TGTGCCAGTGGGACGGCCTACTCTGGAAACACCATATATTTT	CASGTAYSGNTIYF
TRBV29-1	TRBJ2-1	once	TRBD2	TGCAGCGGCTCGGGACTAGCGGACAATGAGCAGTTCTTC	CSGSGLADNEQFF
TRBV7-2	TRBJ2-3	.	.	TGTGCCAGCAGCTTAGATGCCCCCGGGACATTAGATACGCAGTATTTT	CASSLDAPGTLDTQYF
TRBV5-1	TRBJ1-6	once	.	TGCGCCAGCAGCTTGTCGGGTTTCTATAATTCACCCCTCCACTTT	CASSLSGFYNSPLHF
TRBV10-3	TRBJ2-1	.	.	TGTGCCATCAGTGTGGGGCGGGATAACGATGAGCAGTTCTTC	CAISVGRDNDEQFF
TRBV19	TRBJ2-6	.	.	TGTGCCAGTAGCTCTTCTGGGGCCAACGTCCTGACTTTC	CASSSSGANVLTF
TRBV9	TRBJ2-3	.	TRBD2	TGTGCCAGCAGCGTAGCTGCGGGGGGGAGGGGCACAGATACGCAGTATTTT	CASSVAAGGRGTDTQYF
TRBV28	TRBJ1-3	once	.	TGTGCCAGCAGTCTAGGGGTCTCTGGAAACACCATATATTTT	CASSLGVSGNTIYF
TRBV20-1	TRBJ2-5	.	.	TGCAGTGCCTATAAAGAGACCCAGTACTTC	CSAYKETQYF
TRBV10-3	TRBJ2-7	.	.	TGTGCCATGGCGGGGAGCCTACTGGATCGATACGAGCAGTACTTC	CAMAGSLLDRYEQYF
TRBV30	TRBJ2-1	.	TRBD1	TGTGCCTGGAGTGTTCCCCTCCGGGGACAGGGTCCGGCCCATGAGCAGTTCTTC	CAWSVPLRGQGPAHEQFF
TRBV27	TRBJ2-5	.	.	TGTGCCAGCAGTTTCGGGATTGGGGAGACCCAGTACTTC	CASSFGIGETQYF
TRBV18	TRBJ2-5	.	TRBD2	TGTGCCAGCTCACCGGGACTAATGGGGGAAGAGACCCAGTACTTC	CASSPGLMGEETQYF
TRBV29-1	TRBJ1-5	.	.	TGCAGCGCCCAGGGTGCTAATCAGCCCCAGCATTTT	CSAQGANQPQHF
TRBV7-2	TRBJ2-7	.	.	TGTGCCAGCAGCTCTACCAGGGGTTTGGGCTACGAGCAGTACTTC	CASSSTRGLGYEQYF
TRBV30	TRBJ1-3	.	.	TGTGCCTGGAGTGTGCTTCTCTCTGGAAACACCATATATTTT	CAWSVLLSGNTIYF
TRBV28	TRBJ1-1	few	.	TGTGCCAGCAGCTTGGGGACGAGCACTGAAGCTTTCTTT	CASSLGTSTEAFF
TRBV27	TRBJ1-4	.	.	TGTGCCAGCAGTTCCAGGGAGGGGGTTAATGAAAAACTGTTTTTT	CASSSREGVNEKLFF
TRBV28	TRBJ2-7	.	.	TGTGCCAGCAGTTTATCTTTTGGCGAGCAGTACTTC	CASSLSFGEQYF